Each of the 9 T cell receptor beta chains below was sequenced from the same sample in a study of cytomegalovirus exposure and HLA in healthy donors. The PCR made use of 60 Vbeta and 13 Jbeta primers. Clones were sequenced by immunoSEQ multiplex PCR, and TCRdb holds only the in-frame ones, with some missing. The table has about 160,000 clones, 75% to 90% seen once; the top ten hold under 2.5%. The source material was PBMCs. The receptor source for this set is a woman aged 18 to 35 in good health and CMV-seronegative.

V and J are TRBV4-1 and TRBJ1-1, with 8 bases that match TRBD1. V gave up 3 bases and J gave up 4 bases; unmatched junction bases: 10. This CDR3 region has 16 residues. In germline, CDR1 is MGHRA, CDR2 YSYEKL. The CDR3 loop is CASSQTQGDVGTEAFF. Here the CDR3 DNA reads TGCGCCAGCAGCCAGACACAGGGGGATGTTGGCACTGAAGCTTTCTTT.

The rearrangement links TRBV6-6 to TRBJ2-3, with 9 bases fitting TRBD2. Germline CDR1 and CDR2: MNHNY and SVGAGI (reference sequence). Trimming cost V 4 bases and J 3 bases; bases outside gene matches: 5. There are 15 residues in the CDR3. The CDR3 loop reads CASSWGGGVTDTQYF. CDR3 sequence (DNA): TGTGCCAGCAGTTGGGGCGGGGGGGTAACAGATACGCAGTATTTT.

The chain uses TRBV2 and TRBJ2-5; 16 bases are a match to TRBD2. The ends lost 7 bases at V and 2 bases at J; junction bases unmatched: 4. Germline assignment: CDR1 SNHLY and CDR2 FYNNEI. CDR3 size: 16 residues. CDR3: CASNRGLAGGQETQYF. The CDR3 nucleotides read TGTGCCAGCAACCGGGGACTAGCGGGAGGGCAAGAGACCCAGTACTTC. Variable domain in full (rest from reference TRBV2 and TRBJ2-5): EPEVTQTPSHQVTQMGQEVILRCVPISNHLYFYWYRQILGQKVEFLVSFYNNEISEKSEIFDDQFSVERPDGSNFTLKIRSTKLEDSAMYFCASNRGLAGGQETQYFGPGTRLLVL.

The CDR3 nucleotides are TGTGCCAGCACTCACTCGGGGGGGACCGGGGAGCTGTTTTTT. Translating gives CASTHSGGTGELFF. The genes are TRBV6-5 and TRBJ2-2, with 8 positions matching TRBD2. After removal of 7 bases from V and 5 bases from J, the junction contained 6 bases not matched to a gene. Germline V CDR1 and CDR2: MNHEY, SVGAGI. The CDR3 totals 14 residues.

The gene calls are TRBV28 and TRBJ2-1; 11 nucleotides agree with TRBD1. The CDR3 is made up of 15 amino acids. Trimming cost V 4 bases and J 4 bases; bases outside gene matches: 3. The germline gives CDR1 MDHEN, CDR2 SYDVKM. CDR3 DNA: TGTGCCAGCAGTTCGGGACAGGGGGTATACAATGAGCAGTTCTTC. This sequence encodes CASSSGQGVYNEQFF.

The J gene is TRBJ1-5, the V gene TRBV7-9; 9 bases map to TRBD1. V dropped 1 base and J dropped 3; count of bases not matched to a gene: 1. Germline lookup yields CDR1 SEHNR and CDR2 FQNEAQ (reference sequence). The CDR3 totals 15 residues. CDR3 DNA: TGTGCCAGCAGCTTAGGGGACAGGGCCAATCAGCCCCAGCATTTT. Translation gives CASSLGDRANQPQHF.

The V gene is TRBV29-1, the J gene TRBJ2-7, with 9 positions matching TRBD1. The germline CDR1 and CDR2 sequences are SQVTM and ANQGSEA. The CDR3 spans 12 residues. V gave up 6 bases and J gave up 2 bases; unmatched junction bases: 2. The CDR3 spells CSVRQGAYEQYF. As DNA, the CDR3 is TGCAGCGTGAGACAGGGGGCCTACGAGCAGTACTTC.

The chain uses TRBV9 and TRBJ1-4; 8 bases are a match to TRBD1. The CDR3 is 15 amino acids. The J segment lost 4 bases and the V segment lost 3 bases, leaving 5 bases of the junction unmatched. The germline V gene encodes CDR1 SGDLS and CDR2 YYNGEE. The CDR3: CASSAGQVGNEKLFF. The CDR3 DNA sequence: TGTGCCAGCAGCGCGGGACAGGTTGGTAATGAAAAACTGTTTTTT.

This clone occurred once. V gene TRBV19 combines with J gene TRBJ1-2, with TRBD1 matching 7 bases. The CDR3 length is 14 residues. V dropped 2 bases and J dropped 4; count of bases not matched to a gene: 4. Germline V gene sequence: CDR1 LNHDA, CDR2 SQIVND (reference sequence). The DNA for the CDR3 is TGTGCCAGTAGTATACAGACAGGGAGCTATGGCTACACCTTC. It codes for CASSIQTGSYGYTF.